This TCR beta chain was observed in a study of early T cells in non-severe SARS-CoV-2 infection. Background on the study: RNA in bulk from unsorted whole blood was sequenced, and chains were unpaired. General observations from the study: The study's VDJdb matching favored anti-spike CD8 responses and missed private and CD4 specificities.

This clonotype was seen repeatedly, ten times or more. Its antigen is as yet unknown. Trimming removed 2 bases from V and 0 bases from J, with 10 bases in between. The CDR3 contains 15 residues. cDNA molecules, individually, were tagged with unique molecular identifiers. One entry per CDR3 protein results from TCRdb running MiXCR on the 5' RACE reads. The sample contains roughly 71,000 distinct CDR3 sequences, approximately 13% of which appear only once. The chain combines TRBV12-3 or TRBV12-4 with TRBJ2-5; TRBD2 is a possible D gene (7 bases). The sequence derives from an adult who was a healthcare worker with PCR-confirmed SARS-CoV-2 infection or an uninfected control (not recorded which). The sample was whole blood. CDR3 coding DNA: TGTGCCAGCAGTTTATCGGGGGGCTACCAAGAGACCCAGTACTTC. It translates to CASSLSGGYQETQYF.